The 6 T cell receptor beta chains presented below share a single source sample, sequenced in a study of T cells expressing NK-cell markers. TCRdb reprocessed the 5' RACE reads and stores each CDR3 protein as one record, lacking DNA. This sample's table reports about half a million distinct CDR3 sequences. The sequencing sample was made of blood T cells: a sorted CD56 or NKG2C T cell subset, CD4+ or CD8+ T cells, or bulk PBMC T cells (not recorded which). These TCRs come from a woman aged 45-65 years in good health.

This chain uses TRBV6-1 with TRBJ1-5; TCRdb reports TRBD1, a call that lacks DNA to check it against. The CDR3 is 15 residues long. Germline lookup yields CDR1 MNHNS and CDR2 SASEGT. The CDR3 is CASSEAWQGFQPQHF.

The chain is built from TRBV7-2 and TRBJ2-2; TCRdb selects TRBD1, and the lack of DNA leaves this call unchecked. Looked up from germline, CDR1 is SGHTA and CDR2 is FQGNSA. The CDR3 contains 16 residues. CDR3 in amino acids: CASSWGAGLRTGELFF.

The rearrangement uses TRBV12-3 or TRBV12-4 and TRBJ2-5; without DNA, the TCRdb call of TRBD2 cannot be checked. CDR3 length equals 15 residues. CDR3 in amino acids: CASSLDGRGSETQYF.

The chain is built from TRBV5-1 and TRBJ1-4; the TCRdb call, TRBD1, lacks DNA for checking. The length of the CDR3 is 15 residues. Germline-derived CDR1 and CDR2 are SGHRS and YFSETQ. CDR3 residues: CASSHAGGLNEKLFF.

This CDR3 reads CASSLGSGRETQYF. The chain couples TRBV5-1 to TRBJ2-5; TCRdb outputs TRBD2, but without DNA this stays unchecked. This CDR3 is 14 amino acids long. Germline CDR1 and CDR2: SGHRS and YFSETQ.

V gene TRBV14 combines with J gene TRBJ2-7. Germline CDR1 reads SGHDN; CDR2 reads FVKESK. The CDR3 runs 15 residues. The chain's CDR3 is CASSQAGLTAYEQYF.